A selection of T cell receptor beta chains follows, all from one sample in a study of blood T cell repertoires in COVID-19. The protocol was immunoSEQ multiplex PCR, while the TCRdb copy is restricted to in-frame clones and leaves out a portion. Of about 25,000 clones in the sample, 87% are singletons; the top ten hold 7.5% to 8.5%. Sequenced material: peripheral blood. The receptor source for this set is a man aged 45 to 65 with active COVID-19. The CDR3 runs from the conserved cysteine through the conserved F or W. The D gene is left open where the match is weak. Rows may omit the clone size; those that give it use once, few, many or a size class.

>-|TRBD2|TRBV3-1/TRBV3-2|TRBJ2-1
CASSLGLAAYNEQFF
TGTGCCAGCAGCCTAGGACTAGCGGCCTACAATGAGCAGTTCTTC
>once|TRBD1|TRBV3-1/TRBV3-2|TRBJ2-5
CASSLQGAQFQETQYF
TGTGCCAGCAGCCTACAGGGGGCGCAGTTCCAAGAGACCCAGTACTTC
>-|-|TRBV3-1/TRBV3-2|TRBJ2-3
CASIGDSPDTQYF
TGTGCCAGCATCGGGGACTCTCCAGATACGCAGTATTTT
>-|-|TRBV6-5|TRBJ1-5
CASSPGQWRVWAQHF
TGTGCCAGCAGCCCCGGACAGTGGAGAGTATGGGCCCAGCATTTT
>few|TRBD1|TRBV18|TRBJ1-3
CASSPEQQGSGNTIYF
TGTGCCAGCTCACCAGAACAACAGGGGTCTGGAAACACCATATATTTT
>-|TRBD2|TRBV6-5|TRBJ2-5
CASSYGSGGAETQYF
TGTGCCAGCAGTTACGGTAGCGGGGGGGCGGAGACCCAGTACTTC
>-|TRBD1|TRBV7-9|TRBJ1-1
CASSQRTGGSGTEAFF
TGTGCCAGCAGCCAAAGGACAGGGGGCTCAGGCACTGAAGCTTTCTTT
>-|TRBD1|TRBV6-5|TRBJ2-2
CASGPLGGFGELFF
TGTGCCAGCGGACCTCTAGGGGGCTTCGGGGAGCTGTTTTTT
>-|-|TRBV18|TRBJ2-1
CASSPPLRGEQFF
TGTGCCAGCTCACCACCGTTGAGAGGTGAGCAGTTCTTC
>-|TRBD1|TRBV5-1|TRBJ1-5
CASSWDSLNQPQHF
TGCGCCAGCAGCTGGGACAGTCTCAATCAGCCCCAGCATTTT
>-|-|TRBV14|TRBJ2-2
CASSQDIGGWLTGELFF
TGTGCCAGCAGCCAAGATATCGGCGGGTGGCTCACCGGGGAGCTGTTTTTT
>once|TRBD1|TRBV9|TRBJ1-1
CASSAGQGTTEAFF
TGTGCCAGCAGCGCCGGACAGGGGACCACTGAAGCTTTCTTT
>-|TRBD2|TRBV5-1|TRBJ2-5
CASSLAASGGETQYF
TGCGCCAGCAGCTTGGCAGCTAGCGGGGGGGAGACCCAGTACTTC
>-|-|TRBV5-6|TRBJ2-7
CASSFADRQYEQYF
TGTGCCAGCAGCTTCGCTGACAGACAATACGAGCAGTACTTC
>once|-|TRBV2|TRBJ1-1
CASSESPGRRTEAFF
TGTGCCAGCAGTGAATCCCCAGGGAGGAGGACTGAAGCTTTCTTT
>once|-|TRBV6-4|TRBJ2-1
CASSAERVVNEQFF
TGTGCCAGCAGTGCCGAGCGGGTGGTCAATGAGCAGTTCTTC
>-|-|TRBV21-1|TRBJ2-1
CASSLKPGLAPCYLYNEQFF
TGTGCCAGCAGCTTAAAGCCTGGACTAGCCCCTTGTTATCTATACAATGAGCAGTTCTTC
>-|-|TRBV5-6|TRBJ1-5
CASSLGWTQSNQPQHF
TGTGCCAGCAGCTTGGGATGGACACAGAGCAATCAGCCCCAGCATTTT
>-|TRBD2|TRBV9|TRBJ2-1
CASSVVAGGHGPDVEQFF
TGTGCCAGCAGCGTAGTGGCGGGGGGGCATGGTCCGGATGTCGAGCAGTTCTTC
>-|TRBD1|TRBV11-2|TRBJ2-3
CASSFTGGFKYF
TGTGCCAGCAGCTTTACAGGGGGTTTTAAGTATTTT
>-|TRBD1|TRBV6-5|TRBJ2-7
CASRKRDSVYEQYF
TGTGCCAGCAGGAAACGGGACAGCGTCTACGAGCAGTACTTC